Below, 7 T cell receptor beta chains from the same sample are listed, as sequenced in a study of blood T cell repertoires in COVID-19. Assay: immunoSEQ multiplex PCR; the TCRdb copy retains only in-frame clones and omits some. This table holds some 110,000 clones, approximately 85% found once. Material for sequencing was peripheral blood. All receptors derive from a human donor in a cohort sampled during active COVID-19.

The chain recombines TRBV6-5 with TRBJ2-1; D uncertain. The length of the CDR3 is 13 residues. Germline V lookup: CDR1 MNHEY, CDR2 SVGAGI. V was cut by 6 bases and J by 2 bases, with 8 bases left in between. CDR3 amino acids: CASSVVTYNEQFF. In DNA, the CDR3 is TGTGCCAGCAGCGTCGTAACCTACAATGAGCAGTTCTTC.

The chain couples TRBV20-1 to TRBJ2-5; TRBD2 is a possible D gene (6 bases). Germline CDR1 is DFQATT and CDR2 is SNEGSKA (reference sequence). The CDR3 length is 11 residues. The V and J ends lost 6 bases and 6 bases respectively, with 11 bases between them. This chain's CDR3 is CSARGLQTQYF. DNA for the CDR3: TGCAGTGCCCGGGGGTTGCAGACCCAGTACTTC.

The gene calls are TRBV11-2 and TRBJ1-1; weak D call: TRBD1 (5 bases). The germline V gene encodes CDR1 SGHAT and CDR2 FQNNGV. This CDR3 has 15 amino acids. Trimming stripped 4 bases from V and 4 bases from J, with 16 bases between. CDR3 protein: CASSYSAGGSTEAFF. The CDR3 DNA sequence: TGTGCCAGCAGCTACTCAGCGGGGGGTAGCACTGAAGCTTTCTTT.

This clone was counted a few times. The genes are TRBV7-9 and TRBJ1-5; 11 nucleotides agree with TRBD1. This CDR3 has 17 residues. The junction had 13 bases not matched to a gene; V was cut back by 8 bases and J by 4 bases. CDR1 and CDR2 (germline): SEHNR, FQNEAQ (reference sequence). CDR3 residues: CASLHLRDRGENQPQHF. DNA of the CDR3: TGTGCCAGCCTCCACCTCCGGGACAGGGGGGAAAATCAGCCCCAGCATTTT.

This chain links TRBV6-6 with TRBJ2-5; D may be TRBD1 (5 bases). With 5 bases removed from V and 3 bases from J, the gap between germline ends came to 16 bases. This CDR3 is 15 amino acids long. Germline CDR1 MNHNY, CDR2 SVGAGI (reference sequence). The CDR3 DNA reads as TGTGCCAGCAGTCGTCCCAGGGTCATGGAAGAGACCCAGTACTTC. The encoded protein is CASSRPRVMEETQYF.

The rearrangement joins TRBV24-1 to TRBJ1-2, with D possibly being TRBD1 (6 bases). This CDR3 has 14 residues. V dropped 3 bases and J dropped 6 bases, with 13 bases sitting between them. Germline V gene sequence: CDR1 KGHDR, CDR2 SFDVKD. The CDR3 sequence is CATSDEDRTHGYTF. The CDR3 nucleotides are TGTGCCACCAGTGATGAAGACAGGACCCATGGCTACACCTTC.

V is TRBV7-2 and J is TRBJ2-4, with TRBD2 matching 10 bases. The V segment lost 5 bases and the J segment 9 bases; nucleotides outside the gene matches: 13. This CDR3 has 16 residues. Germline V gene lookup returns CDR1 SGHTA and CDR2 FQGNSA. The CDR3 region is CASSVKGLASKVIQYF. The CDR3 DNA is TGTGCCAGCAGCGTTAAGGGACTAGCGAGTAAGGTCATTCAGTACTTC. The full variable domain, rest sourced from reference TRBV7-2 and TRBJ2-4, is GAGVSQSPSNKVTEKGKDVELRCDPISGHTALYWYRQSLGQGLEFLIYFQGNSAPDKSGLPSDRFSAERTGGSVSTLTIQRTQQEDSAVYLCASSVKGLASKVIQYFGAGTRLSVL.